This TCR beta chain was identified in a study of blood T cell repertoires in COVID-19. Study summary: Donors in the United States, Italy and Spain gave samples during acute or convalescent COVID-19. T cells, B-cell-depleted T cells, or PBMCs supplied cDNA or gDNA.

Profiled with immunoSEQ multiplex PCR; TCRdb holds only in-frame clones, not every one. The repertoire holds approximately 16,000 clones, with around four fifths as singletons. Trimming shortened V by 0 bases and J by 4 bases, and 5 bases separated the two germline ends. Germline V gives CDR1 LNHNV, CDR2 YYDKDF (reference sequence). The CDR3 loop spans 13 amino acids. This receptor was taken from a man of 80 years or more with active or convalescent COVID-19. Sequencing was done on a sample of peripheral blood. The chain has TRBV15 and TRBJ2-3; unclear D gene. The CDR3 loop reads CATSRDRADTQYF. The CDR3 region has the DNA TGTGCCACCAGCAGAGATCGCGCAGATACGCAGTATTTT.